These 15 T cell receptor beta chains were sequenced from one sample in a study of CD8 T cells in ankylosing spondylitis. TCRdb recomputed calls from the 5' RACE reads with MiXCR, one row per CDR3 protein. The repertoire includes 150,000 to 200,000 distinct CDR3 sequences, 10% to 15% of them detected once, and more than 15% sits in the top ten. Input material: blood, either unsorted or a sorted T cell fraction (not recorded which). The receptors derive from a male donor with ankylosing spondylitis or in good health (not recorded which).

This clonotype was recorded a few times. This sequence joins TRBV20-1 and TRBJ2-7; weak D call: TRBD1 (6 bases). Looked up from germline, CDR1 is DFQATT and CDR2 is SNEGSKA (reference sequence). The V end lost 3 bases, the J end lost 3 bases, and 18 bases lay between the germline ends. The CDR3 sequence is 15 residues long. The CDR3: CSARPWGQNIYEQYF. CDR3 sequence (DNA): TGCAGTGCTAGGCCATGGGGGCAGAATATCTACGAGCAGTACTTC.

This clonotype has a handful of counts. The gene calls are TRBV4-2 and TRBJ2-4; 11 bases map to TRBD2. The V and J ends lost 0 bases and 4 bases, in that order; junction bases with no gene match: 5. The CDR3 runs 17 residues. The V gene's germline CDR1 is LGHNA and CDR2 YNFKEQ. The CDR3, as DNA: TGTGCCAGCAGCCAAGAATTCCTAGCGGGGGGAAAAAACATTCAGTACTTC. Protein product: CASSQEFLAGGKNIQYF.

In its sample, this clonotype was seen a few times. The V and J genes are TRBV6-2 or TRBV6-3 and TRBJ2-7, with D perhaps assigned TRBD1 or TRBD2 (5 bases each). V gave up 2 bases and J gave up 2 bases, with 13 bases separating them. CDR3 length: 15 residues. The germline V gene encodes CDR1 MNHEY and CDR2 SVGEGT. The CDR3 DNA follows: TGTGCCAGCAGTTACGGGAGAGGGGAACCCTACGAGCAGTACTTC. Amino acids: CASSYGRGEPYEQYF.

This chain links TRBV3-1 with TRBJ1-5; 12 bases fit TRBD1. The CDR3 length is 15 residues. CDR1 and CDR2 from the germline V gene are LGHDT and YNNKEL (reference sequence). V lost 4 bases, J lost 5 bases, and 3 bases stayed unmatched. The CDR3 nucleotides read TGTGCCAGCAGCCTGGGGACAGGGGGCTATCAGCCCCAGCATTTT. Protein sequence: CASSLGTGGYQPQHF.

The chain couples TRBV7-9 to TRBJ1-1; D is undetermined. CDR3 length: 14 amino acids. The germline gives CDR1 SEHNR, CDR2 FQNEAQ (reference sequence). V dropped 4 bases and J dropped 3 bases, with 12 bases sitting between them. The CDR3 here is CASSSRTSDTEAFF. The CDR3 DNA follows: TGTGCCAGCAGCTCCCGGACCAGCGACACTGAAGCTTTCTTT.

The chain joins TRBV27 to TRBJ2-1, with TRBD1 as a possible D gene (6 bases). V lost 4 bases to trimming and J lost 2 bases, with 12 bases between them. CDR1 and CDR2 from the germline V gene are MNHEY and SMNVEV (reference sequence). This CDR3 spans 15 amino acids. In DNA form, the CDR3 reads TGTGCCAGCAGTTGGTGGACAGTCCCCTACAATGAGCAGTTCTTC. It specifies CASSWWTVPYNEQFF.

This clonotype came up many times. The CDR3 loop is CASYGTGDEKLFF. In nucleotides, the CDR3 is TGTGCCAGCTACGGGACAGGGGATGAAAAACTGTTTTTT. The genes are TRBV12-3 or TRBV12-4 and TRBJ1-4, with 10 bases identical to TRBD1. V lost 8 bases to trimming and J lost 6 bases; unmatched junction nucleotides: 3. The CDR3 runs to 13 residues.

This chain uses TRBV25-1 with TRBJ2-3, with a tentative D call TRBD2 (5 bases). Germline lookup yields CDR1 MGHDK and CDR2 SYGVNS. This CDR3 spans 12 amino acids. V was pared by 5 bases and J by 8 bases, with 11 bases between. The CDR3 DNA reads as TGTGCCAGCAGTTCCCCCAGCGGTACGCAGTATTTT. It encodes CASSSPSGTQYF.

This clonotype was counted many times. This rearrangement joins TRBV6-4 to TRBJ1-3; TRBD1 aligns across 9 bases. This CDR3 is built from 15 residues. After removal of 3 bases from V and 4 bases from J, the junction contained 4 bases not matched to a gene. Germline CDR1 and CDR2: MRHNA and SNTAGT. CDR3 residues: CASSETGTGGNTIYF. In nucleotides, the CDR3 is TGTGCCAGCAGTGAGACCGGGACAGGGGGAAACACCATATATTTT.

The gene calls are TRBV3-1 and TRBJ2-5; 10 bases map to TRBD2. V was clipped by 7 bases and J by 6 bases; unmatched bases: 8. CDR3 length equals 14 residues. The germline CDR1 and CDR2 sequences are LGHDT and YNNKEL (reference sequence). This chain's CDR3 is CASTPDSGRQTQYF. The CDR3 DNA reads as TGTGCCAGCACCCCTGATAGCGGGAGGCAGACCCAGTACTTC.

This clonotype was picked up a small number of times. This sequence joins TRBV21-1 and TRBJ1-3. TRBV21-1 is designated a pseudogene. This CDR3 comprises 15 residues. The CDR3 here is CASSCGLLSGNTIYF. CDR3 DNA sequence: TGTGCCAGCAGCTGCGGACTCCTCTCTGGAAACACCATATATTTT.

In this sample, this clonotype turned up a few times. This rearrangement joins TRBV5-4 to TRBJ2-3, with 10 bases identical to TRBD1. The V and J ends lost 3 bases and 6 bases, in that order; junction bases with no gene match: 7. CDR1 SGHNT and CDR2 YYREEE come from the germline V gene (reference sequence). The CDR3 contains 15 residues. CDR3 sequence reads: CASSYVGQGMDTQYF. The CDR3 DNA reads TGTGCCAGCAGCTACGTGGGACAGGGGATGGATACGCAGTATTTT.

The chain uses TRBV6-1 and TRBJ1-2; D is undetermined. The ends were cut back, 3 bases at V and 4 bases at J, with 15 bases in the middle. CDR3 length: 15 amino acids. CDR1 is MNHNS and CDR2 is SASEGT in the germline V gene. The CDR3 loop is CASSDGPISAYGYTF. DNA of the CDR3: TGTGCCAGCAGTGACGGACCAATCTCGGCCTATGGCTACACCTTC.

The CDR3: CASSEPILSGELFF. In DNA form, the CDR3 reads TGTGCCAGCAGTGAACCGATCCTCTCCGGGGAGCTGTTTTTT. V and J are TRBV6-1 and TRBJ2-2; D gene uncertain. The CDR3 has 14 amino acids. Trimming pared 2 bases from V and 6 bases from J, leaving 10 bases between. CDR1 MNHNS and CDR2 SASEGT come from the germline V gene.

This clonotype was counted only a few times. The chain couples TRBV19 to TRBJ2-3, with 9 bases identical to TRBD1. J gave up 4 bases and V 5 bases, and 7 bases lay outside the gene matches. Per germline, CDR1 LNHDA and CDR2 SQIVND (reference sequence). There are 15 residues in the CDR3. The CDR3 region is CASSWAQGASDTQYF. The DNA for the CDR3 is TGTGCCAGTAGTTGGGCACAGGGGGCATCAGATACGCAGTATTTT.